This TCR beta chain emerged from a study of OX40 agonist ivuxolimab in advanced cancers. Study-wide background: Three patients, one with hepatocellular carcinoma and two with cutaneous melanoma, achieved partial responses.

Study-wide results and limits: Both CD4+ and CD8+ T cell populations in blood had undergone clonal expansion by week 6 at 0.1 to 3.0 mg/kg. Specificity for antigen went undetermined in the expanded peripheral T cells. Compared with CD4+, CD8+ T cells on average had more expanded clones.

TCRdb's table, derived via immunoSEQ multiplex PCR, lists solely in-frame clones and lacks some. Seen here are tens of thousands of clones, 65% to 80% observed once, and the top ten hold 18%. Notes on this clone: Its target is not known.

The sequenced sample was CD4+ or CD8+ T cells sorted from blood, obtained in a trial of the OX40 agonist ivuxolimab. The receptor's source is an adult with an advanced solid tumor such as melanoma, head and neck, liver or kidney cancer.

CDR3 in DNA: TGTGCCAGCAGCTTAGAGAACTCCGCGGGGGTAGATACGCAGTATTTT. Translating gives CASSLENSAGVDTQYF. V gene TRBV7-3 combines with J gene TRBJ2-3; 7 positions match TRBD2. The CDR3 contains 16 residues. The V and J ends lost 2 bases and 5 bases, in that order; junction bases with no gene match: 10. Germline V gene lookup returns CDR1 SGHTA and CDR2 FQGTGA.